The 5 T cell receptor beta chains reported below all come from one sample, sequenced in a study of blood T cell repertoires in COVID-19. Assay: immunoSEQ multiplex PCR; the TCRdb copy retains only in-frame clones and omits some. This table holds around 78,000 clones, 86% found once. The specimen was peripheral blood. The receptors here all came from a man in his fifties or sixties with active or convalescent COVID-19.

The rearrangement links TRBV5-4 to TRBJ2-3, with TRBD1 as a possible D gene (6 bases). CDR1 and CDR2 (germline): SGHNT, YYREEE (reference sequence). Deletions cut 4 bases from V and 1 base from J, with 16 bases between. This CDR3 comprises 16 residues. The CDR3 sequence is CASSPMYRVGTDTQYF. For the CDR3, the DNA is TGTGCCAGCAGCCCAATGTACAGGGTAGGCACAGATACGCAGTATTTT.

The chain recombines TRBV11-3 with TRBJ2-5, with 11 positions matching TRBD1. V shed 1 base and J 2 bases; nucleotides not matched to a gene: 6. The CDR3 covers 17 residues. The germline V gene encodes CDR1 SGHNT and CDR2 YENEEA. CDR3 sequence reads: CASSLASGTGGQETQYF. The CDR3 DNA reads as TGTGCCAGCAGCTTAGCTTCCGGGACAGGGGGTCAAGAGACCCAGTACTTC.

Only a few counts were recorded for this clone. The chain joins TRBV6-5 to TRBJ2-7; 13 bases align to TRBD2. The CDR3 is made up of 14 amino acids. The trim removed 10 bases at V and 7 bases at J, leaving 10 bases unmatched. Germline V gives CDR1 MNHEY, CDR2 SVGAGI. The CDR3 spells CAITGLAGILEQYF. DNA of the CDR3: TGTGCCATAACGGGACTAGCGGGAATTTTGGAGCAGTACTTC.

This clone was seen more than once but under ten times. V usage is TRBV3-1 (or the pseudogene TRBV3-2) and J usage is TRBJ1-5, with D tentatively TRBD1 (5 bases). This CDR3 contains 13 residues. V was pared by 3 bases and J by 7 bases, with 10 bases between. Germline CDR1 LGHDT, CDR2 YNNKEL (reference sequence). For the CDR3, the DNA is TGTGCCAGCAGCCAGGCGGGGGTCCAGCCCCAGCATTTT. Encoded protein: CASSQAGVQPQHF.

The genes are TRBV24-1 and TRBJ2-7, with a possible D match to TRBD1 (5 bases). The CDR3 covers 13 residues. Per the germline V gene, CDR1 is KGHDR and CDR2 is SFDVKD. V was shortened by 4 bases and J by 5 bases, with 11 bases between the two germline ends. The CDR3 is CATSDAPGHEQYF. DNA for the CDR3: TGTGCCACCAGTGACGCGCCAGGGCACGAGCAGTACTTC.